This TCR beta chain was recorded in a study of cytomegalovirus exposure and HLA in healthy donors. Study details: A subsequent analysis stated that the approximately 110 validation repertoires were run on the same platform as the roughly 670 first-cohort repertoires.

The assay was immunoSEQ multiplex PCR, and TCRdb's table has in-frame clones only and misses some. Of about 130,000 clones listed, nearly 90% are singletons. CDR1 is WNHNN and CDR2 is SYGVQD in the germline V gene (reference sequence). The V end was cut by 4 bases, the J end by 6 bases, with 13 bases between. The CDR3 has 13 residues. Notes on the study in general: Some public TCRs appeared in many individuals, while most sequences were rare. Researchers catalogued 164 TCR beta chains as cytomegalovirus-associated.

The donors were members of the validation cohort comprising approximately 110 subjects, separate from the roughly 650-subject first cohort. As to this clone: No antigen is known for it.

The specimen sequenced was PBMCs. V and J are TRBV10-1 and TRBJ2-7; D is possibly TRBD1 (8 bases). This sequence originates from a woman under 30 in good health and CMV-seronegative. The CDR3 DNA is TGCGCCAGCAGTGCACACAGGGGGGGCGAGCAGTACTTC. Translation gives CASSAHRGGEQYF.